These T cell receptor beta chains were read from a single sample in a study of Ad26.COV2.S vaccination and SARS-CoV-2 variants. Some clones are missing from TCRdb's copy, which holds only in-frame ones; the method was immunoSEQ multiplex PCR. The top ten hold 6.4% of the sample, which has about 350,000 clones, around 89% seen once. The specimen was peripheral blood, collected in a trial of Ad26.COV2.S vaccine versus placebo. These receptors all stem from a person between 18 and 59 years old who received the Ad26.COV2.S COVID-19 vaccine or a placebo. Both conserved end residues are trimmed from each CDR3. D genes are given only for firm matches. The listing skips clone size in some rows; elsewhere it reads once, few, many or a size class.

V gene: TRBV6-2/TRBV6-3; J gene: TRBJ2-3; D gene: .; clone size: .; CDR3 protein: ASSGTSGEGTDTQY
V gene: TRBV3-1/TRBV3-2; J gene: TRBJ1-4; D gene: TRBD1; clone size: .; CDR3 protein: ASSPRTGEEKLF
V gene: TRBV28; J gene: TRBJ2-2; D gene: .; clone size: once; CDR3 protein: ASSPRTGRAGELF
V gene: TRBV5-1; J gene: TRBJ2-1; D gene: .; clone size: .; CDR3 protein: ASRGTGSYNEQF
V gene: TRBV28; J gene: TRBJ2-5; D gene: .; clone size: .; CDR3 protein: ASSQVEGVRETQY
V gene: TRBV9; J gene: TRBJ2-1; D gene: TRBD2; clone size: once; CDR3 protein: ASSVYSGVYNEQF
V gene: TRBV9; J gene: TRBJ2-7; D gene: .; clone size: .; CDR3 protein: ASSVGVGSEAHEQY
V gene: TRBV7-8; J gene: TRBJ2-3; D gene: TRBD1; clone size: .; CDR3 protein: ASSLAGTGGDTQY
V gene: TRBV3-1/TRBV3-2; J gene: TRBJ2-5; D gene: .; clone size: .; CDR3 protein: ASSLKGGGTQY
V gene: TRBV4-2; J gene: TRBJ2-7; D gene: TRBD2; clone size: many; CDR3 protein: ASSQDPSGESYEQY
V gene: TRBV6-1; J gene: TRBJ1-5; D gene: .; clone size: .; CDR3 protein: ASSGEAQYPQH
V gene: TRBV7-9; J gene: TRBJ1-1; D gene: .; clone size: .; CDR3 protein: ASSSIQQGEAF
V gene: TRBV7-2; J gene: TRBJ1-3; D gene: .; clone size: .; CDR3 protein: ASSFRGNTIY
V gene: TRBV14; J gene: TRBJ1-1; D gene: .; clone size: .; CDR3 protein: ASSQAGVVAEAF
V gene: TRBV7-3; J gene: TRBJ1-3; D gene: .; clone size: .; CDR3 protein: ASSQAGNSGNTIY
V gene: TRBV5-5; J gene: TRBJ2-1; D gene: .; clone size: .; CDR3 protein: ASSLYNEQF
V gene: TRBV30; J gene: TRBJ1-3; D gene: .; clone size: once; CDR3 protein: AWQLSHSGNTIY
V gene: TRBV4-1; J gene: TRBJ2-7; D gene: .; clone size: .; CDR3 protein: ASSQDGTIREQY
V gene: TRBV18; J gene: TRBJ2-7; D gene: .; clone size: .; CDR3 protein: ASSPPILRSSSYEQY
V gene: TRBV15; J gene: TRBJ1-1; D gene: TRBD1; clone size: .; CDR3 protein: ATSRSGQGSSEAF
V gene: TRBV21-1; J gene: TRBJ1-1; D gene: .; clone size: few; CDR3 protein: ASSNAKGEAF
V gene: TRBV7-2; J gene: TRBJ1-3; D gene: .; clone size: .; CDR3 protein: ASSPGTVGNTIY
V gene: TRBV27; J gene: TRBJ2-7; D gene: TRBD1; clone size: .; CDR3 protein: ASSLLPGQGSYEQY
V gene: TRBV19; J gene: TRBJ1-4; D gene: .; clone size: .; CDR3 protein: ASSTTGLFEKLF
V gene: TRBV28; J gene: TRBJ1-1; D gene: .; clone size: .; CDR3 protein: ASSLTAMNTEAF
V gene: TRBV6-2/TRBV6-3; J gene: TRBJ1-2; D gene: .; clone size: .; CDR3 protein: ASSNRDTPYGYT
V gene: TRBV4-2; J gene: TRBJ1-1; D gene: .; clone size: .; CDR3 protein: ASSQDTDRMNTEAF
V gene: TRBV9; J gene: TRBJ1-1; D gene: .; clone size: .; CDR3 protein: ASSEGQNTEAF
V gene: TRBV7-2; J gene: TRBJ1-5; D gene: .; clone size: .; CDR3 protein: ASSWTENQPQH
V gene: TRBV9; J gene: TRBJ2-7; D gene: .; clone size: .; CDR3 protein: ASSVAASLSYEQY
V gene: TRBV12-3/TRBV12-4; J gene: TRBJ2-2; D gene: .; clone size: .; CDR3 protein: AASFSWPGELF
V gene: TRBV27; J gene: TRBJ1-6; D gene: .; clone size: .; CDR3 protein: ASSSHKSRQGPPLSPLH
V gene: TRBV7-9; J gene: TRBJ1-1; D gene: .; clone size: .; CDR3 protein: ASSLPPGHTEAF
V gene: TRBV19; J gene: TRBJ1-6; D gene: .; clone size: .; CDR3 protein: ASTQQGLNSPLH
V gene: TRBV19; J gene: TRBJ2-3; D gene: .; clone size: .; CDR3 protein: ASSIALGQGTDTQY
V gene: TRBV7-8; J gene: TRBJ2-7; D gene: TRBD2; clone size: .; CDR3 protein: ASSLEGGSTTYEQY
V gene: TRBV5-4; J gene: TRBJ1-1; D gene: TRBD1; clone size: .; CDR3 protein: ASSLPGQGNEAF
V gene: TRBV7-8; J gene: TRBJ1-6; D gene: .; clone size: .; CDR3 protein: ASSHRRETAYNSPLH
V gene: TRBV6-1; J gene: TRBJ2-7; D gene: TRBD2; clone size: .; CDR3 protein: ASSAASGRAVGYEQY
V gene: TRBV19; J gene: TRBJ2-1; D gene: .; clone size: .; CDR3 protein: ALDPVSYNEQF
V gene: TRBV3-1/TRBV3-2; J gene: TRBJ1-1; D gene: TRBD1; clone size: .; CDR3 protein: ASKNGGTGTEAF